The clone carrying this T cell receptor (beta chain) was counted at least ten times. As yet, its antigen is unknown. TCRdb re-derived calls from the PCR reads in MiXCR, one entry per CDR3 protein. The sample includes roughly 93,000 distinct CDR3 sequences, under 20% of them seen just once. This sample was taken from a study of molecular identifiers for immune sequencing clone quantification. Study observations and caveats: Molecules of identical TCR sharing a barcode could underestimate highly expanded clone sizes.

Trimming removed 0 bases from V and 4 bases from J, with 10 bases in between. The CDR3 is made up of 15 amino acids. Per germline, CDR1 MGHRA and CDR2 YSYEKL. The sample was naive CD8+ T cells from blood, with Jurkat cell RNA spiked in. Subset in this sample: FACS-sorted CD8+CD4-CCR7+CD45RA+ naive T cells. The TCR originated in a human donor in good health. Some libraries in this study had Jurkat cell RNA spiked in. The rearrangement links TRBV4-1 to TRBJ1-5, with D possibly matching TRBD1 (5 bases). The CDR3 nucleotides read TGCGCCAGCAGCCAAGATCAGGGTGGAAATCAGCCCCAGCATTTT. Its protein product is CASSQDQGGNQPQHF.